These 20 T cell receptor beta chains were all obtained from the same sample, sequenced in a study of blood T cell repertoires in COVID-19. Profiled with immunoSEQ multiplex PCR; TCRdb holds only in-frame clones, not every one. The sample shows some 160,000 clones, roughly 90% of them seen only once. Sequencing was carried out using peripheral blood. The receptors here all came from a man aged 55 to 70 with acute or convalescent COVID-19.

The rearrangement joins TRBV6-5 to TRBJ1-1; no reliable D call. The CDR3 sequence is 12 residues long. Germline CDR1 reads MNHEY; CDR2 reads SVGAGI. V lost 9 bases to trimming and J lost 4 bases, with 12 bases between them. The DNA for the CDR3 is TGTGCCAGTTTTCCTCGGGGCACTGAAGCTTTCTTT. This sequence encodes CASFPRGTEAFF.

J is TRBJ2-1 and V is TRBV5-8; tentative D call: TRBD2 (6 bases). This CDR3 region has 15 residues. The V and J ends lost 2 bases and 4 bases respectively, with 13 bases between them. CDR1 is SGHTS, CDR2 YDEGEE, per germline. The CDR3 reads CASSFSGVKYNEQFF. The DNA of the CDR3 is TGTGCCAGCAGCTTTAGCGGAGTAAAATACAATGAGCAGTTCTTC. The whole variable domain, remainder taken from reference TRBV5-8 and TRBJ2-1, is EAGVTQSPTHLIKTRGQQATLRCSPISGHTSVYWYQQALGLGLQFLLWYDEGEERNRGNFPPRFSGRQFPNYSSELNVNALELEDSALYLCASSFSGVKYNEQFFGPGTRLTVL.

This chain joins TRBV7-9 and TRBJ1-4, with 7 positions matching TRBD1. The CDR3 is 14 amino acids. CDR1 SEHNR and CDR2 FQNEAQ come from the germline V gene (reference sequence). The ends lost 5 bases at V and 8 bases at J; junction bases unmatched: 8. As DNA, the CDR3 is TGTGCCAGCAGCCTGACAGGGATGGGAGAAAAACTGTTTTTT. Translation: CASSLTGMGEKLFF.

The CDR3 bases are TGTGCCAGCAGCTTAGCCCGGAGGGTGGACACTGAAGCTTTCTTT. Protein: CASSLARRVDTEAFF. The V gene is TRBV11-2, the J gene TRBJ1-1; no definite D call. V shed 1 base and J shed 3 bases, with 12 bases lying between them. Per germline, CDR1 SGHAT and CDR2 FQNNGV. This CDR3 is built from 15 residues.

V usage is TRBV23-1 and J usage is TRBJ1-2; no definite D call. TRBV23-1 is recorded as an ORF, its role being uncertain. The CDR3 has 14 residues. V lost 0 bases and J lost 3, with 8 bases in between. CDR3 region: CASSQSEGYYGYTF. CDR3 nucleotides: TGCGCCAGCAGTCAATCCGAGGGTTACTATGGCTACACCTTC.

The rearrangement joins TRBV7-8 to TRBJ2-7; D not resolved. CDR3 size: 14 residues. V was shortened by 5 bases and J by 0 bases, with 11 bases between the two germline ends. The V gene's germline CDR1 is SGHVS and CDR2 FQNEAQ. DNA for the CDR3: TGTGCCAGCAGCCCCCGGCGGTCCTCCTACGAGCAGTACTTC. It specifies CASSPRRSSYEQYF.

The chain employs TRBV19 and TRBJ2-5; 7 nucleotides line up with TRBD1. CDR3 size: 13 residues. V was pared by 5 bases and J by 2 bases, with 2 bases of the junction left unmatched. Germline V gene lookup returns CDR1 LNHDA and CDR2 SQIVND (reference sequence). The CDR3 DNA reads TGTGCCAGTAGTCCCAGGGGGCAAGAGACCCAGTACTTC. Translating gives CASSPRGQETQYF.

This clone turned up a few times. V usage is TRBV11-2 and J usage is TRBJ1-2; D gene unclear. V lost 4 bases and J 0 bases, leaving 12 bases between the germline ends. The CDR3 runs to 15 residues. CDR1 is SGHAT, CDR2 FQNNGV, per germline. CDR3 DNA sequence: TGTGCCAGCAGCTCCACAACACTAACTAACTATGGCTACACCTTC. It encodes CASSSTTLTNYGYTF.

The chain uses TRBV5-4 and TRBJ1-1; D is unclear. The germline gives CDR1 SGHNT, CDR2 YYREEE (reference sequence). V lost 4 bases to trimming and J lost 2 bases, with 9 bases between them. The CDR3 covers 13 residues. The CDR3 DNA sequence: TGTGCCAGCAGCCGAGTTCCAAACACTGAAGCTTTCTTT. Protein: CASSRVPNTEAFF.

The chain is built from TRBV5-3 and TRBJ1-4; the match to TRBD1 covers 9 bases. TRBV5-3 carries the ORF label, with uncertain function. The CDR3 length is 16 residues. J lost 3 bases, V lost 4 bases, and 7 bases had no gene match. The CDR3 coding sequence is TGTGCCAGAAGCATCGGGACAGGGTCGCCTAATGAAAAACTGTTTTTT. Translating it yields CARSIGTGSPNEKLFF.

The chain couples TRBV9 to TRBJ1-6; the match to TRBD1 covers 9 bases. The CDR3 runs 15 residues. Germline V gene lookup returns CDR1 SGDLS and CDR2 YYNGEE. V was pared by 4 bases and J by 7 bases, with 6 bases of the junction left unmatched. In DNA, the CDR3 is TGTGCCAGCAGCCCTGGACAGGGGAAGAATTCACCCCTCCACTTT. As protein: CASSPGQGKNSPLHF.

The chain couples TRBV11-2 to TRBJ2-1; 8 bases match TRBD2. Germline V gene lookup returns CDR1 SGHAT and CDR2 FQNNGV. The CDR3 extends over 16 amino acids. The trim removed 0 bases at V and 9 bases at J, leaving 10 bases unmatched. The CDR3 reads CASSLEPGGGMSEQFF. The DNA for the CDR3 is TGTGCCAGCAGCTTAGAGCCGGGGGGGGGAATGAGTGAGCAGTTCTTC.

The chain has TRBV6-6 and TRBJ2-2; 8 bases fit TRBD1. Germline CDR1 and CDR2: MNHNY and SVGAGI (reference sequence). This CDR3 is 14 amino acids long. V shed 2 bases, J shed 7 bases, and the junction held 3 bases outside the gene matches. CDR3: CASSYRTGHGELFF. CDR3 nucleotide sequence: TGTGCCAGCAGTTACCGGACAGGGCACGGGGAGCTGTTTTTT.

The chain joins TRBV10-1 to TRBJ2-1; D call uncertain. CDR1 WNHNN and CDR2 SYGVQD come from the germline V gene (reference sequence). Between the trimmed V and J ends, which lost 6 bases and 9 bases, there was a span of 18 bases. This CDR3 is 14 amino acids long. CDR3 coding DNA: TGCGCCAGCAGAGAGGCCGGCAGGTTAACTGAGCAGTTCTTC. Protein product: CASREAGRLTEQFF.

The chain is built from TRBV5-4 and TRBJ2-7, with D possibly matching TRBD2 (6 bases). Germline V gene sequence: CDR1 SGHNT, CDR2 YYREEE (reference sequence). Between the trimmed V and J ends, which lost 1 base and 9 bases, there was a span of 14 bases. This CDR3 region has 13 residues. In DNA form, the CDR3 reads TGTGCCAGCAGCTTGAGAGGGGAGGACGTGCAGTACTTC. Its translation is CASSLRGEDVQYF.

The chain links TRBV11-2 to TRBJ1-6; 7 nucleotides match TRBD1. Germline-derived CDR1 and CDR2 are SGHAT and FQNNGV. Trimming removed 5 bases from V and 4 bases from J; junction bases left unmatched: 5. CDR3 length equals 15 residues. In DNA form, the CDR3 reads TGTGCCAGCAGCCCACTGACAGGGTATAATTCACCCCTCCACTTT. Translation gives CASSPLTGYNSPLHF.

The count of this clone is one. The chain uses TRBV19 and TRBJ1-5; tentative D call: TRBD1 (5 bases). This CDR3 comprises 12 residues. Trimming left V 3 bases short and J 7 bases short, with 7 bases between. Per germline, CDR1 LNHDA and CDR2 SQIVND (reference sequence). CDR3 sequence: CASSIWGQPQHF. CDR3 DNA: TGTGCCAGTAGTATTTGGGGCCAGCCCCAGCATTTT.

This CDR3 reads CATSRTGSRDSPLHF. The CDR3 DNA reads TGTGCCACCAGCAGAACAGGGTCCCGGGATTCACCCCTCCACTTT. The V call is TRBV15, the J call TRBJ1-6, with D tentatively TRBD1 (6 bases). Germline CDR1 and CDR2: LNHNV and YYDKDF (reference sequence). The CDR3 is made up of 15 amino acids. Trimming cost V 2 bases and J 8 bases, with 13 bases left between them.

The rearrangement uses TRBV6-5 and TRBJ2-3, with 7 nucleotides matching TRBD2. The trim removed 7 bases at V and 8 bases at J, leaving 12 bases unmatched. The CDR3 consists of 14 residues. The germline V gene has CDR1 MNHEY and CDR2 SVGAGI. The CDR3 protein is CASTPSGTWGTQYF. CDR3 DNA: TGTGCCAGCACGCCCAGCGGGACCTGGGGTACGCAGTATTTT.

The rearrangement uses TRBV19 and TRBJ1-2; D remains unclear. The CDR3 is 12 amino acids. Germline assignment: CDR1 LNHDA and CDR2 SQIVND (reference sequence). V lost 6 bases to trimming and J lost 4 bases, with 9 bases between them. The CDR3 DNA is TGTGCCAGTAGCCCGGAGGCCTATGGCTACACCTTC. This sequence encodes CASSPEAYGYTF.